The sequence of this TCR beta chain was determined in a study of TIL therapy for anti-PD-1-resistant metastatic lung cancer. About the research overall: Tumors carried a median roughly 1.6 non-synonymous mutations per megabase. The study's findings and limits: Treatment-naive, never-smoker and oncogene-addicted patients were overrepresented in this highly selected cohort.

Sequencing used immunoSEQ v3. Clones were read by immunoSEQ multiplex PCR, and TCRdb kept only the in-frame ones, dropping some. The sample holds approximately 95,000 clones; just over 65% are singletons and the top ten take about a tenth. About this clone itself: The target antigen is unknown.

This CDR3 comprises 14 residues. Trimming took off 3 bases at V and 7 bases at J, with 14 bases between the two ends. CDR1 and CDR2 from the germline V gene are LGHDT and YNNKEL (reference sequence). Regarding time point: pre-treatment sample, taken before nivolumab and TIL therapy. Tumor tissue came from excised metastases, mostly pleural nodules or supraclavicular lymph nodes. Tumors were harvested before any PD-1/PD-L1 blockade. Patients were adults with stage 4 NSCLC. This chain joins TRBV3-1 (or the pseudogene TRBV3-2) and TRBJ2-3; the D gene is possibly TRBD1 (6 bases). The sequence was collected from a person aged 30 to 80 with non-small cell lung cancer. The sequenced sample was tumor tissue, obtained at baseline. The CDR3 DNA reads TGTGCCAGCAGCCATTTCAGGGGCGCAAATACGCAGTATTTT. This translates into CASSHFRGANTQYF.